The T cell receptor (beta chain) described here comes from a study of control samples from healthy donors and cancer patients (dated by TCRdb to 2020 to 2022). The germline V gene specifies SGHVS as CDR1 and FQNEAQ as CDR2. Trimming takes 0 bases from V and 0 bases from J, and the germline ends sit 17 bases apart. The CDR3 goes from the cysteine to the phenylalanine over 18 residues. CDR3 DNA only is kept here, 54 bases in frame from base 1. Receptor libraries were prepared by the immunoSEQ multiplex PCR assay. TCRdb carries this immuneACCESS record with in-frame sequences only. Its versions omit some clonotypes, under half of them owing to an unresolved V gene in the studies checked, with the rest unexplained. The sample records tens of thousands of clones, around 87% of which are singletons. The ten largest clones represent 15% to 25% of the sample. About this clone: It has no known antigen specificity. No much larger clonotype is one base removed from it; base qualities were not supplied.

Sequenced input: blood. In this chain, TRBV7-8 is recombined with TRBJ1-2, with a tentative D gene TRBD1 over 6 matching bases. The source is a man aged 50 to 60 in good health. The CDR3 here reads CASSLAQQGLGANYGYTF. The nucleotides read TGTGCCAGCAGCTTAGCGCAACAGGGCCTCGGGGCTAACTATGGCTACACCTTC.